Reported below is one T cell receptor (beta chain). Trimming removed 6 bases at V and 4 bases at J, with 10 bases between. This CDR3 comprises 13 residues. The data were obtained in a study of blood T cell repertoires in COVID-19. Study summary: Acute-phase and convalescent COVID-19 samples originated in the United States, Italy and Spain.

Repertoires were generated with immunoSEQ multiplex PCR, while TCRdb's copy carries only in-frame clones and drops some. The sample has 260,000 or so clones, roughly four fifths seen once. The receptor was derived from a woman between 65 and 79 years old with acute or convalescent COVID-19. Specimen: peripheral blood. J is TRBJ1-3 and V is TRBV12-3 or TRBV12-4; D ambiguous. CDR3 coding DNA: TGTGCCAGCAGCGCCGAACTAGGAAACACCATATATTTT. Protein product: CASSAELGNTIYF.